This T cell receptor beta chain is from a study of beta chain features in type 1 diabetes. Donors contributed one heparinised blood draw apiece, averaging about 120 mL. As for this clone: The antigen is unknown.

cDNA synthesis used the whole RNA isolate, giving expressed TCRB sequences. Some clones are missing from TCRdb's copy, which holds only in-frame ones; the method was immunoSEQ multiplex PCR. There are around 690,000 clones in the sample; 9.5% to 15% occur only once, and 0.09% to 0.15% lies in the top ten. Broader study findings: Type 1 diabetes patients showed a moderate but significant shortening of TCRB CDR3s in all four CD4+ subsets. In cDNA sequencing, cells with high TCR expression could be over-represented.

Germline-derived CDR1 and CDR2 are MDHEN and SYDVKM. There are 14 residues in the CDR3. The V end was cut by 6 bases, the J end by 1 base, with 13 bases between. The genes are TRBV28 and TRBJ2-7, with D perhaps matching TRBD2 (5 bases). The sample taken for sequencing was naive CD4+ T cells from blood. The receptor's source is a man aged 25 to 45 with type 1 diabetes. The CDR3, as DNA: TGTGCCAGCAGCAACCGAGGGTGGTCCTACGAGCAGTACTTC. This codes for CASSNRGWSYEQYF.